This TCR beta chain is drawn from a study of shared clonotypes between healthy human individuals. Study findings and constraints: Clonotypes shared by all four donors outscored non-shared clonotypes in generation probability.

As concerns this clone: Its antigen is not identified.

CDR1 and CDR2 (germline): MNHEY, SVGAGI. This CDR3 is built from 13 residues. With 4 bases clipped from V and 11 bases from J, the junction kept 10 bases outside the gene matches. Per the study methods: As immunoSEQ supplied junction-only sequences (without quality scores), filtering differed. The data were produced by immunoSEQ multiplex PCR, yet TCRdb's version contains in-frame clones alone and is incomplete. Clone size and the V and J calls come from that table; the DNA yielded D and trimming. The sample has 2 million to 2.5 million clones; roughly 93% are singletons. The chain links TRBV6-5 to TRBJ2-7; 8 bases agree with TRBD1. The sequence was obtained from a man between 18 and 35 years old in good health. Some clones in this sample may be carry-over from other donors' samples. Sequencing used naive CD4+ T cells from PBMCs. Subset specified: CD45RA+ positively selected. The CDR3 region is CASSSNPRGLKYF. The CDR3 DNA is TGTGCCAGCAGTTCCAACCCCAGGGGGCTTAAGTACTTC.